This T cell receptor (beta chain) was profiled in a study of technical replicates of blood from several donors. Some clones are missing from TCRdb's copy, which holds only in-frame ones; the method was immunoSEQ multiplex PCR. The data contain 45,000 to 50,000 clones, roughly 92% of them singletons. Trimming removed 1 base at V and 2 bases at J, with 12 bases between. The CDR3 runs to 15 residues. CDR1 and CDR2 from the germline V gene are LGHNA and YNFKEQ. The clonotype was recovered from a human donor in good health. Some clones in this sample may be carry-over from other donors' samples. The chain has TRBV4-2 and TRBJ2-7, with D perhaps TRBD1 (7 bases). The sequencing input was PBMCs. The CDR3 loop is CASSQGRGPPYEQYF. The CDR3 bases are TGTGCCAGCAGCCAAGGGAGGGGGCCACCCTACGAGCAGTACTTC.